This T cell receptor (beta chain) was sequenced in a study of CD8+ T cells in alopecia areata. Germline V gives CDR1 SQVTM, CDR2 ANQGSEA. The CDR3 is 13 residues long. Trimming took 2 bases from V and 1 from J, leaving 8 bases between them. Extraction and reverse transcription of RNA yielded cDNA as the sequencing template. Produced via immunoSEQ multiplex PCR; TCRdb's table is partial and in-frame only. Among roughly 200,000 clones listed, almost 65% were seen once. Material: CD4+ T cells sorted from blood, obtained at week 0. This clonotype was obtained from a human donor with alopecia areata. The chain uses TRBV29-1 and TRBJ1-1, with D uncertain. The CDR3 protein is CSVEWPANTEAFF. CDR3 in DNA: TGCAGCGTTGAATGGCCAGCGAACACTGAAGCTTTCTTT.